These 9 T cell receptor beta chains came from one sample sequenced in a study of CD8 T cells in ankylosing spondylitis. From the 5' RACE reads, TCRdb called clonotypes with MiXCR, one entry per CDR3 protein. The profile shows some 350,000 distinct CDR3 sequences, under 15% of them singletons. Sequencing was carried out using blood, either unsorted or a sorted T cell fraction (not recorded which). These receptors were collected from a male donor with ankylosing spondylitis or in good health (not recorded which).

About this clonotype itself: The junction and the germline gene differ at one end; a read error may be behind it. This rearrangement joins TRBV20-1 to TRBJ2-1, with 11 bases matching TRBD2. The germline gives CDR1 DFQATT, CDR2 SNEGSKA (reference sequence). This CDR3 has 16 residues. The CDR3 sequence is CCARPVGTSGYNEQFF. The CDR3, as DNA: TGCTGTGCTAGACCGGTCGGGACTAGCGGCTACAATGAGCAGTTCTTC.

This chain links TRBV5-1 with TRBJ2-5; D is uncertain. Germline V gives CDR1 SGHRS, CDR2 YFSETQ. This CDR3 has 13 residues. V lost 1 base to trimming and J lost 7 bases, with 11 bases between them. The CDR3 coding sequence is TGCGCCAGCAGCTTGCAGCAGTCGGGGACCCAGTACTTC. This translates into CASSLQQSGTQYF.

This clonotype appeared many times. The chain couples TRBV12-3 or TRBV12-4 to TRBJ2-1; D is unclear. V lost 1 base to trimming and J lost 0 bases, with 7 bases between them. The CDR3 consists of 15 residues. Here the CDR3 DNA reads TGTGCCAGCAGTTTAGACGAGAGCTCCTACAATGAGCAGTTCTTC. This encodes CASSLDESSYNEQFF.

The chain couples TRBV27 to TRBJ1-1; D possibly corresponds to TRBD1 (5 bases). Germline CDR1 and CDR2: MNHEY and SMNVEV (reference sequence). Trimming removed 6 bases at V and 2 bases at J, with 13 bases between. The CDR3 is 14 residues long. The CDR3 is CASRGTAENTEAFF. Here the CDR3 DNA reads TGTGCCAGCAGGGGGACGGCCGAAAACACTGAAGCTTTCTTT.

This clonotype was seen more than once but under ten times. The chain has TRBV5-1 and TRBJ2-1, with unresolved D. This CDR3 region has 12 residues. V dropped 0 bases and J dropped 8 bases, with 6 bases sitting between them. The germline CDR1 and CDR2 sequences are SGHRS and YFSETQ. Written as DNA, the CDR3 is TGCGCCAGCAGCTTGGAAGGGTATGAGCAGTTCTTC. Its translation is CASSLEGYEQFF.

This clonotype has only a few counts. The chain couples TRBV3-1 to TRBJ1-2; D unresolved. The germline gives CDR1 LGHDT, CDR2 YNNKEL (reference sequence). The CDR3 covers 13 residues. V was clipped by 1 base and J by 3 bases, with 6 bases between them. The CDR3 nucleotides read TGTGCCAGCAGCCAAGCAGAACACTATGGCTACACCTTC. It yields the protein CASSQAEHYGYTF.

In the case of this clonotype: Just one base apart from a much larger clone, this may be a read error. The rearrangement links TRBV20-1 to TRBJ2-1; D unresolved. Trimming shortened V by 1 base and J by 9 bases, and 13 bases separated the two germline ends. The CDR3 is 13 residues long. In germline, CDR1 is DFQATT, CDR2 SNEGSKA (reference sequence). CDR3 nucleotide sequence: TGCAGTGCTAGAGCACCTAACCGGGCTGAGCAGTTCTTC. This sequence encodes CSARAPNRAEQFF.

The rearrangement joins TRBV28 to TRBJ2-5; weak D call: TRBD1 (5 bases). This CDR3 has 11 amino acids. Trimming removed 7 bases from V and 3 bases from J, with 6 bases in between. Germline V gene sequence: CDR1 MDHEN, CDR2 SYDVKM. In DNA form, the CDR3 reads TGTGCCAGCAAAGGGGAAGAGACCCAGTACTTC. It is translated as CASKGEETQYF.

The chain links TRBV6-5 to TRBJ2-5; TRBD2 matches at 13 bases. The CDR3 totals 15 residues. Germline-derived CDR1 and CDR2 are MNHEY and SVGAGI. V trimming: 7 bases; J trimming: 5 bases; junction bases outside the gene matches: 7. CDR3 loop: CASTLLAGGGETQYF. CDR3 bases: TGTGCCAGCACCTTACTAGCGGGAGGGGGGGAGACCCAGTACTTC.